The rows below give T cell receptor beta chains drawn from one sample of a study of T cell responses to AZD1222 COVID-19 vaccine. Repertoires were generated with immunoSEQ multiplex PCR, while TCRdb's copy carries only in-frame clones and drops some. The data show about 80,000 clones, with around 93% seen just once and approximately 8% held by the top ten. Sequences were derived from peripheral blood, sampled 28 days after the second AZD1222 dose. The receptors derive from an adult who received the AZD1222 COVID-19 vaccine. The CDR3 runs from the conserved cysteine through the conserved F or W. A D gene is named only where the DNA matches it firmly. Size tells how often a clone was seen (once, few, many) or the class of an expanded clone, and some rows leave it out.

TRBJ2-1,12,TRBV2,NA,NA,CASSDPGNEQFF,TGTGCCAGCAGTGACCCGGGAAATGAGCAGTTCTTC
TRBJ1-5,16,TRBV7-2,TRBD1,NA,CASSSTSGTGGLPQHF,TGTGCCAGCAGCTCTACGTCCGGGACAGGGGGTTTGCCCCAGCATTTT
TRBJ1-3,18,TRBV9,TRBD1,NA,CASSVAPGQGARVNTIYF,TGTGCCAGCAGCGTAGCCCCGGGACAGGGGGCTCGTGTAAACACCATATATTTT
TRBJ2-5,14,TRBV7-9,NA,NA,CASSSRGGWETQYF,TGTGCCAGCAGCTCCCGAGGAGGATGGGAGACCCAGTACTTC
TRBJ1-3,14,TRBV19,NA,NA,CASSPQTGRNTIYF,TGTGCCAGTAGTCCGCAAACGGGGAGGAACACCATATATTTT
TRBJ1-1,16,TRBV3-1/TRBV3-2,TRBD1,NA,CASSQDREGARTEAFF,TGTGCCAGCAGCCAAGATCGCGAGGGGGCGCGGACTGAAGCTTTCTTT
TRBJ2-5,14,TRBV19,TRBD2,NA,CASSSREGSETQYF,TGTGCCAGTAGCTCGAGGGAGGGTTCGGAGACCCAGTACTTC
TRBJ2-1,9,TRBV21-1,NA,NA,CASRREQFF,TGTGCCAGCCGACGGGAGCAGTTCTTC
TRBJ1-1,16,TRBV27,TRBD1,NA,CASSLSGTGVGTEAFF,TGTGCCAGCAGTTTATCGGGGACAGGGGTGGGCACTGAAGCTTTCTTT
TRBJ2-1,15,TRBV30,NA,NA,CAWIRRRSSYNEQFF,TGTGCCTGGATCCGACGGCGGTCATCCTACAATGAGCAGTTCTTC
TRBJ2-5,15,TRBV12-5,NA,NA,CASGWIQSGWETQYF,TGTGCTAGTGGTTGGATTCAAAGCGGGTGGGAGACCCAGTACTTC
TRBJ1-5,15,TRBV7-9,TRBD1,NA,CASSWGQESNQPQHF,TGTGCCAGCAGCTGGGGACAGGAATCTAATCAGCCCCAGCATTTT
TRBJ2-1,16,TRBV5-1,NA,NA,CASSLGSAGGYNEQFF,TGCGCCAGCAGCTTGGGGTCGGCGGGCGGCTACAATGAGCAGTTCTTC
TRBJ2-7,14,TRBV7-2,TRBD2,NA,CASSLGGSAYGQYF,TGTGCCAGCAGCCTCGGCGGGAGCGCCTACGGGCAGTACTTC
TRBJ2-7,14,TRBV19,NA,NA,CASSMGQSSYEQYF,TGTGCCAGTAGTATGGGGCAATCCAGCTACGAGCAGTACTTC
TRBJ2-7,15,TRBV11-2,NA,NA,CASSLAAGLGWEQYF,TGTGCCAGCAGCTTAGCCGCGGGGTTGGGTTGGGAGCAGTACTTC
TRBJ2-5,16,TRBV7-2,NA,NA,CASSPTGLGRQETQYF,TGTGCCAGCAGCCCCACCGGTCTCGGCCGCCAAGAGACCCAGTACTTC
TRBJ1-4,18,TRBV19,NA,NA,CASSIDGHPATTNEKLFF,TGTGCCAGTAGTATAGATGGACACCCCGCGACAACTAATGAAAAACTGTTTTTT
TRBJ1-1,13,TRBV9,NA,NA,CASSVKGNTEAFF,TGTGCCAGCAGCGTAAAGGGGAACACTGAAGCTTTCTTT
TRBJ1-5,12,TRBV7-9,NA,NA,CASSLGNQPQHF,TGTGCCAGCAGCTTAGGCAATCAGCCCCAGCATTTT
TRBJ2-7,14,TRBV18,NA,once,CASSPEVGSYEQYF,TGTGCCAGCTCACCAGAGGTTGGGTCCTACGAGCAGTACTTC
TRBJ2-3,13,TRBV30,NA,NA,CAWSIRERDTQYF,TGTGCCTGGAGTATAAGGGAGCGAGATACGCAGTATTTT
TRBJ2-6,15,TRBV3-1/TRBV3-2,NA,NA,CASSQASAGANVLTF,TGTGCCAGCAGCCAGGCAAGTGCTGGGGCCAACGTCCTGACTTTC
TRBJ2-5,14,TRBV24-1,TRBD1,once,CATSDPDRVETQYF,TGTGCCACCAGTGACCCCGACAGGGTTGAGACCCAGTACTTC
TRBJ1-4,14,TRBV30,NA,NA,CAWSGGPTTGKLFF,TGTGCCTGGAGTGGGGGCCCCACCACGGGAAAACTGTTTTTT
TRBJ1-4,13,TRBV10-3,NA,NA,CATAGATNEKLFF,TGTGCCACGGCAGGTGCAACTAATGAAAAACTGTTTTTT
TRBJ1-2,14,TRBV28,NA,NA,CASSLVGSFYGYTF,TGTGCCAGCAGTTTAGTTGGCAGCTTCTATGGCTACACCTTC
TRBJ1-5,14,TRBV28,NA,once,CASSTRRGEQPQHF,TGTGCCAGCAGTACCCGACGGGGGGAACAGCCCCAGCATTTT
TRBJ2-1,13,TRBV2,NA,once,CASSAQSYNEQFF,TGTGCCAGCAGCGCACAGTCGTACAATGAGCAGTTCTTC
TRBJ1-1,13,TRBV28,TRBD1,NA,CASSLTGGTEAFF,TGTGCCAGCAGTTTGACAGGGGGGACTGAAGCTTTCTTT
TRBJ1-2,15,TRBV6-5,NA,NA,CASSYIDPWNYGYTF,TGTGCCAGCAGTTATATTGACCCTTGGAACTATGGCTACACCTTC
TRBJ2-7,16,TRBV18,NA,NA,CASSPPGAGGLYEQYF,TGTGCCAGCTCACCACCGGGCGCAGGGGGGTTATACGAGCAGTACTTC
TRBJ2-3,14,TRBV6-2/TRBV6-3,NA,few,CASSISRALDTQYF,TGTGCCAGCAGTATCAGCCGAGCGCTTGATACGCAGTATTTT
TRBJ1-4,16,TRBV4-3,TRBD1,NA,CASSLGQGATNEKLFF,TGCGCCAGCAGCCTAGGACAGGGCGCAACTAATGAAAAACTGTTTTTT
TRBJ1-1,13,TRBV20-1,NA,NA,CSASVPVQGEAFF,TGCAGTGCTAGTGTCCCCGTACAGGGAGAAGCTTTCTTT
TRBJ1-1,14,TRBV7-2,TRBD1,NA,CASSSLSTGDKAFF,TGTGCCAGCAGCTCTCTGTCCACAGGGGATAAAGCTTTCTTT
TRBJ1-2,14,TRBV3-1/TRBV3-2,NA,NA,CASSQWTENYGYTF,TGTGCCAGCAGCCAATGGACAGAAAACTATGGCTACACCTTC
TRBJ2-2,14,TRBV27,NA,NA,CASSLWSQPGELFF,TGTGCCAGCAGTTTATGGAGTCAGCCCGGGGAGCTGTTTTTT
TRBJ2-7,16,TRBV3-1/TRBV3-2,TRBD2,NA,CASSQDRGTSGSEQYF,TGTGCCAGCAGCCAAGATCGGGGGACTAGCGGGAGCGAGCAGTACTTC
TRBJ1-2,15,TRBV19,TRBD1,NA,CASSIAPDRVDGYTF,TGTGCCAGTAGTATAGCTCCGGACAGGGTCGACGGCTACACCTTC
TRBJ2-7,18,TRBV10-3,TRBD2,NA,CAISESSFASGTAGEQYF,TGTGCCATCAGTGAGTCGAGCTTTGCTAGCGGGACTGCGGGCGAGCAGTACTTC
TRBJ2-7,14,TRBV28,NA,NA,CASSFPHSPYEQYF,TGTGCCAGCAGTTTCCCCCACAGCCCCTACGAGCAGTACTTC
TRBJ1-1,12,TRBV30,TRBD1,NA,CAWSHRGTEAFF,TGTGCCTGGAGTCACAGGGGCACTGAAGCTTTCTTT
TRBJ2-3,14,TRBV7-3,NA,NA,CASSRDSPGDTQYF,TGTGCCAGCAGCCGGGACTCCCCGGGGGATACGCAGTATTTT
TRBJ2-5,17,TRBV7-2,NA,NA,CASSLRGVERRAPSLDF,TGTGCCAGCAGCTTGAGGGGGGTTGAGCGGCGGGCCCCCTCGTTGGACTTC
TRBJ2-1,14,TRBV9,TRBD2,NA,CASSVTSAYNEQFF,TGTGCCAGCAGCGTGACTAGCGCTTACAATGAGCAGTTCTTC
TRBJ2-1,16,TRBV25-1,NA,NA,CASSESKGVAYNEQFF,TGTGCCAGCAGTGAATCCAAGGGGGTGGCCTACAATGAGCAGTTCTTC
TRBJ1-4,14,TRBV19,NA,NA,CASTNAGVNEKLFF,TGTGCCAGTACCAACGCAGGTGTTAATGAAAAACTGTTTTTT
TRBJ1-4,15,TRBV28,NA,NA,CAGSRHTQPDEKLFF,TGTGCCGGCAGCCGACACACCCAACCGGATGAAAAACTGTTTTTT
TRBJ2-3,16,TRBV24-1,NA,NA,CATSEGDFPSTDTQYF,TGTGCCACCAGTGAGGGGGACTTCCCCTCCACAGATACGCAGTATTTT
TRBJ2-6,18,TRBV23-1,TRBD1,NA,CASSHRGPQSSGANVLTF,TGCGCCAGCAGTCACAGGGGGCCCCAATCCTCTGGGGCCAACGTCCTGACTTTC
TRBJ2-7,13,TRBV6-2/TRBV6-3,TRBD2,NA,CASSLASGIEQYF,TGTGCCAGCAGTTTGGCTAGCGGGATCGAGCAGTACTTC
TRBJ2-1,15,TRBV7-2,NA,once,CASSPIVGRDNEQFF,TGTGCCAGCAGCCCCATTGTCGGTCGGGACAATGAGCAGTTCTTC
TRBJ2-5,14,TRBV5-4,NA,NA,CASSLSRGRETQYF,TGTGCCAGCAGCTTGAGCAGGGGCCGGGAGACCCAGTACTTC
TRBJ2-7,14,TRBV5-6,NA,NA,CASSLPGDTYEQYF,TGTGCCAGCAGCTTGCCAGGGGACACCTACGAGCAGTACTTC
TRBJ1-2,17,TRBV24-1,NA,NA,CATSDEKTYGASYGYTF,TGTGCCACCAGTGATGAAAAGACATACGGTGCCTCCTATGGCTACACCTTC
TRBJ2-2,16,TRBV11-2,NA,NA,CASSPTTGGNTGELFF,TGTGCCAGCAGCCCCACGACAGGCGGGAACACCGGGGAGCTGTTTTTT
TRBJ2-1,14,TRBV19,TRBD2,NA,CASSSTGTSNEQFF,TGTGCCAGTAGTTCCACCGGGACTAGTAATGAGCAGTTCTTC
TRBJ2-7,14,TRBV10-1,NA,NA,CASSEETGPYEQYF,TGCGCCAGCAGTGAGGAGACAGGACCCTACGAGCAGTACTTC
TRBJ2-1,15,TRBV6-6,TRBD2,once,CASRKTSGPPRGQFF,TGTGCCAGCAGGAAGACTAGCGGGCCCCCCCGCGGGCAGTTCTTC